This T cell receptor beta chain was identified during a study of patients and donors after allogeneic stem cell transplantation. The V end lost 6 bases, the J end lost 4 bases, and 12 bases lay between the germline ends. Germline-derived CDR1 and CDR2 are DFQATT and SNEGSKA (reference sequence). The CDR3 sequence is 12 residues long. TCRdb processed the RT-PCR reads anew with MiXCR; each CDR3 protein has one entry. Among about 160,000 distinct CDR3 sequences listed, about a quarter were seen once. This clonotype was counted many times. The specimen was blood, either unsorted or a sorted T cell fraction (not recorded which). The chain is built from TRBV20-1 and TRBJ1-2, with D unclear. The clonotype originates from a human donor who was either an allogeneic HSCT recipient or a stem cell or donor lymphocyte infusion donor (not recorded which). It is not recorded whose cells these are; they may come from a transplant donor. This chain's CDR3 is CSALGYGYGYTF. The CDR3 DNA is TGCAGTGCCCTCGGGTACGGCTATGGCTACACCTTC.